This T cell receptor (beta chain) was sequenced during a study of blood T cell repertoires in COVID-19. Study as a whole: The origin of the acute and convalescent COVID-19 samples was the United States, Italy and Spain. In each case, the material was cDNA or gDNA derived from T cells, B-cell-depleted T cells, or PBMCs.

Deletions cut 6 bases from V and 2 bases from J, with 12 bases between. Germline V lookup: CDR1 SNHLY, CDR2 FYNNEI. The CDR3 length is 14 residues. Authors' data handling: The assay estimated nucleated cells by amplifying reference gene primers. Sequencing used immunoSEQ multiplex PCR; TCRdb keeps in-frame clones, though not all of them. V, J and clone size are taken as reported in that table, and D and trimming were inferred from the DNA itself. There are approximately 150,000 clones in the sample; 85% occur only once, and more than 2% lies in the top ten. This clone was seen only once. Sequencing input: peripheral blood. The sequence came from a human donor with acute or convalescent COVID-19. The donor label of this sample is uncertain. The chain is built from TRBV2 and TRBJ2-3; D gene unclear. CDR3 sequence reads: CASRVRLNTDTQYF. The CDR3 DNA follows: TGTGCCAGCAGGGTGAGGTTAAACACAGATACGCAGTATTTT. Full variable domain (missing parts from reference TRBV2 and TRBJ2-3): EPEVTQTPSHQVTQMGQEVILRCVPISNHLYFYWYRQILGQKVEFLVSFYNNEISEKSEIFDDQFSVERPDGSNFTLKIRSTKLEDSAMYFCASRVRLNTDTQYFGPGTRLTVL.